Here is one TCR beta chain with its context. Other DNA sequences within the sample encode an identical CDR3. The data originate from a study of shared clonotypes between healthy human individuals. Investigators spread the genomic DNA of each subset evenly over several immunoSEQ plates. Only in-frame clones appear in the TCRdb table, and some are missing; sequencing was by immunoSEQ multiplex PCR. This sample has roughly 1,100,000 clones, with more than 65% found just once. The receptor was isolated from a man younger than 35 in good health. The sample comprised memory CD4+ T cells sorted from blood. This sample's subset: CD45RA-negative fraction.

The CDR3 protein is CASSVEVGTGELFF. The DNA of the CDR3 is TGTGCCAGCAGCGTTGAAGTGGGCACCGGGGAGCTGTTTTTT. This sequence joins TRBV9 and TRBJ2-2; D unresolved. V gave up 2 bases and J gave up 4 bases, with 9 bases separating them. The CDR3 runs 14 residues. The V gene's germline CDR1 is SGDLS and CDR2 YYNGEE.